Listed here are 32 T cell receptor beta chains from one sample, sequenced in a study of cytomegalovirus exposure and HLA in healthy donors. The PCR was carried out with 60 Vbeta primers and 13 Jbeta primers. TCRdb keeps only in-frame clones here, not all; method: immunoSEQ multiplex PCR. The sample consists of fewer than 250,000 clones, about 79% of them appearing once. The specimen was PBMCs. These receptors were collected from a male donor in good health and CMV-seronegative.

This chain uses TRBV7-8 with TRBJ2-7; TRBD2 matches 10 bases. V lost 3 bases and J lost 1; bases outside the gene matches: 9. The CDR3 loop spans 17 amino acids. Germline-derived CDR1 and CDR2 are SGHVS and FQNEAQ. The chain's CDR3 is CASSFDPLAGASYEQYF. Written as DNA, the CDR3 is TGTGCCAGCAGCTTTGACCCCCTAGCGGGAGCTTCCTACGAGCAGTACTTC. Looking up the rest from reference TRBV7-8 and TRBJ2-7 gives the full variable domain: GAGVSQSPRYKVAKRGQDVALRCDPISGHVSLFWYQQALGQGPEFLTYFQNEAQLDKSGLPSDRFFAERPEGSVSTLKIQRTQQEDSAVYLCASSFDPLAGASYEQYFGPGTRLTVT.

The genes are TRBV28 and TRBJ1-2, with D possibly TRBD1 on 5 matching bases. The V gene lost 6 bases and the J gene lost 8 bases, with 13 bases spanning the gap. CDR1 is MDHEN and CDR2 is SYDVKM in the germline V gene. This CDR3 has 12 residues. CDR3 residues: CASSLPGGGYTF. The CDR3 DNA reads as TGTGCCAGCAGCCTCCCCGGGGGAGGCTACACCTTC.

The J gene is TRBJ2-2, the V gene TRBV5-6; D is possibly TRBD1 (6 bases). Germline CDR1 is SGHDT and CDR2 is YYEEEE. Deletions cut 3 bases from V and 3 bases from J, with 15 bases between. This CDR3 is 16 amino acids long. The CDR3 sequence is CASSWTINRDTGELFF. The CDR3 region has the DNA TGTGCCAGCAGCTGGACCATCAACAGGGACACCGGGGAGCTGTTTTTT.

J is TRBJ2-3 and V is TRBV5-1, with 11 bases lining up with TRBD2. The junction had 3 bases not matched to a gene; V was cut back by 4 bases and J by 2 bases. This CDR3 is 15 amino acids long. Germline CDR1 is SGHRS and CDR2 is YFSETQ. CDR3 amino acids: CASSPSGGPTDTQYF. CDR3 sequence (DNA): TGCGCCAGCAGCCCTAGCGGGGGGCCCACAGATACGCAGTATTTT.

As regards this clone: Other DNA variants within this sample encode the same CDR3. The rearrangement links TRBV5-4 to TRBJ2-7; 10 positions agree with TRBD2. V lost 2 bases, J lost 3 bases, and 8 bases stayed unmatched. Germline CDR1 is SGHNT and CDR2 is YYREEE (reference sequence). The CDR3 runs 16 residues. CDR3 residues: CASSLVVAGGHYEQYF. As DNA, the CDR3 is TGTGCCAGCAGCTTAGTGGTAGCGGGGGGCCACTACGAGCAGTACTTC.

The chain links TRBV27 to TRBJ1-2, with TRBD1 as a possible D gene (6 bases). With 0 bases removed from V and 4 bases from J, the gap between germline ends came to 9 bases. From germline, CDR1 is MNHEY and CDR2 SMNVEV (reference sequence). The CDR3 sequence is 14 residues long. CDR3 DNA: TGTGCCAGCAGTTTATCCCCAGGGGCCTATGGCTACACCTTC. Translation: CASSLSPGAYGYTF.

The chain combines TRBV9 with TRBJ2-3, with 11 bases matching TRBD2. The germline V gene encodes CDR1 SGDLS and CDR2 YYNGEE. CDR3 size: 18 residues. Trimming took 4 bases from V and 1 from J; bases not matched to a gene: 11. CDR3 in amino acids: CASSKGLAGGHRTDTQYF. CDR3 nucleotide sequence: TGTGCCAGCAGCAAGGGGCTAGCGGGGGGCCATCGCACAGATACGCAGTATTTT.

In regard to this clone: At one boundary the junction diverges from the germline segment, which might be a read error. The rearrangement links TRBV7-2 to TRBJ1-2, with 12 nucleotides matching TRBD1. CDR3 length: 14 amino acids. The V gene's germline CDR1 is SGHTA and CDR2 FQGNSA. The CDR3 reads CAGSLTGTGGGYTF. The CDR3 DNA reads TGTGCCGGCAGCTTAACCGGGACAGGGGGCGGCTACACCTTC.

CDR3 in amino acids: CSAAGTYEQYF. CDR3 nucleotide sequence: TGCAGTGCCGCGGGGACCTACGAGCAGTACTTC. The chain recombines TRBV20-1 with TRBJ2-7; a possible D gene is TRBD2 (6 bases). The CDR3 is 11 amino acids. The ends were cut back, 6 bases at V and 2 bases at J, with 8 bases in the middle. Per the germline V gene, CDR1 is DFQATT and CDR2 is SNEGSKA (reference sequence).

The chain employs TRBV5-8 and TRBJ2-2; TRBD2 is a possible D gene (6 bases). The CDR3 runs 15 residues. CDR1 SGHTS and CDR2 YDEGEE come from the germline V gene. Trimming cost V 0 bases and J 9 bases, with 15 bases left between them. CDR3 sequence reads: CASSLVRGAPRELFF. CDR3 sequence (DNA): TGTGCCAGCAGCTTGGTACGCGGGGCGCCTAGGGAGCTGTTTTTT. Full variable domain (outside the CDR3, taken from reference TRBV5-8 and TRBJ2-2): EAGVTQSPTHLIKTRGQQATLRCSPISGHTSVYWYQQALGLGLQFLLWYDEGEERNRGNFPPRFSGRQFPNYSSELNVNALELEDSALYLCASSLVRGAPRELFFGEGSRLTVL.

The V call is TRBV11-3, the J call TRBJ2-1; D possibly corresponds to TRBD2 (6 bases). Germline V gene data show CDR1 as SGHNT and CDR2 as YENEEA. CDR3 length: 15 amino acids. The ends were cut back, 5 bases at V and 9 bases at J, with 20 bases in the middle. CDR3 DNA: TGTGCCAGCAGCACCGGGACTTCCTTAGGCGGTGAGCAGTTCTTC. Protein product: CASSTGTSLGGEQFF.

This clone was seen more than once but under ten times. The chain is built from TRBV11-3 and TRBJ2-1, with D perhaps matching TRBD1 (6 bases). The V gene's germline CDR1 is SGHNT and CDR2 YENEEA. The CDR3 runs 14 residues. V shed 5 bases and J shed 6 bases, with 14 bases lying between them. The DNA for the CDR3 is TGTGCCAGCAGCCCGGAGACAGGCGGCAATGAGCAGTTCTTC. This gives the protein CASSPETGGNEQFF.

The chain is built from TRBV7-3 and TRBJ1-2; D perhaps matches TRBD1 (5 bases). This CDR3 contains 11 residues. V was pared by 8 bases and J by 6 bases, with 10 bases between. The V gene's germline CDR1 is SGHTA and CDR2 FQGTGA. The CDR3 region has the DNA TGTGCCAGCTCCCAGGGCGATGGCTACACCTTC. Its protein product is CASSQGDGYTF.

The V and J genes are TRBV19 and TRBJ2-3, with D hard to call. Germline V gene lookup returns CDR1 LNHDA and CDR2 SQIVND (reference sequence). CDR3 length equals 14 residues. V shed 8 bases and J shed 5 bases, with 17 bases lying between them. The CDR3 spells CASVRVLGGDTQYF. The DNA of the CDR3 is TGTGCCAGTGTCCGGGTCCTAGGTGGAGATACGCAGTATTTT.

The chain is built from TRBV7-2 and TRBJ2-7; TRBD1 matches at 8 bases. The CDR3 is 15 amino acids. With 6 bases clipped from V and 1 base from J, the junction kept 8 bases outside the gene matches. Germline-derived CDR1 and CDR2 are SGHTA and FQGNSA. The CDR3 is CASRIGQGGSYEQYF. CDR3 sequence (DNA): TGTGCCAGCAGGATCGGACAGGGAGGATCCTACGAGCAGTACTTC.

The chain links TRBV27 to TRBJ1-3; 8 bases agree with TRBD1. Germline V lookup: CDR1 MNHEY, CDR2 SMNVEV (reference sequence). The junction had 10 bases not matched to a gene; V was cut back by 5 bases and J by 1 base. The CDR3 is 17 residues long. In DNA, the CDR3 is TGTGCCAGCAGTGGCCCCCGACAGGGGATTTCTGGAAACACCATATATTTT. It yields the protein CASSGPRQGISGNTIYF.

This chain joins TRBV28 and TRBJ1-1; unclear D gene. The CDR3 consists of 15 residues. The V gene lost 1 base and the J gene lost 0 bases, with 9 bases spanning the gap. Per germline, CDR1 MDHEN and CDR2 SYDVKM. CDR3 in amino acids: CASSLSPGMNTEAFF. The CDR3 DNA reads as TGTGCCAGCAGTTTATCCCCCGGGATGAACACTGAAGCTTTCTTT.

CDR3 region: CAIRPGLAATMSYEQYF. CDR3 sequence (DNA): TGTGCCATCAGGCCGGGACTAGCTGCGACTATGTCCTACGAGCAGTACTTC. V and J are TRBV10-3 and TRBJ2-7; 9 positions match TRBD2. V lost 6 bases and J lost 1; bases outside the gene matches: 13. CDR3 length: 17 residues. From germline, CDR1 is ENHRY and CDR2 SYGVKD.

The rearrangement links TRBV9 to TRBJ2-7, with a weak D call TRBD2 (5 bases). The CDR3 is made up of 14 amino acids. V was trimmed by 0 bases and J by 3 bases, leaving 10 bases between them. CDR1 and CDR2 (germline): SGDLS, YYNGEE. The DNA of the CDR3 is TGTGCCAGCAGCGTAGGGGAGCGCATCTACGAGCAGTACTTC. It specifies CASSVGERIYEQYF.

This clone came up a few times. This chain joins TRBV10-3 and TRBJ2-5, with TRBD2 matching 13 bases. J gave up 5 bases and V 2 bases, and 2 bases lay outside the gene matches. From germline, CDR1 is ENHRY and CDR2 SYGVKD. The length of the CDR3 is 15 residues. This CDR3 reads CAISEGLAGVETQYF. For the CDR3, the DNA is TGTGCCATCAGTGAGGGACTAGCGGGGGTCGAGACCCAGTACTTC.

This clone was recorded a few times. One junction end disagrees with the germline gene, perhaps due to a read error. The gene calls are TRBV7-9 and TRBJ2-5, with D perhaps matching TRBD2 (6 bases). In germline, CDR1 is SEHNR, CDR2 FQNEAQ (reference sequence). This CDR3 is 15 amino acids long. CDR3 bases: TGTTCCAGCAGCTTAGGCAGGGAGGTACAAGAGACCCAGTACTTC. Translating gives CSSSLGREVQETQYF. Drawing the rest from reference TRBV7-9 and TRBJ2-5, the complete variable domain is DTGVSQNPRHKITKRGQNVTFRCDPISEHNRLYWYRQTLGQGPEFLTYFQNEAQLEKSRLLSDRFSAERPKGSFSTLEIQRTEQGDSAMYLCSSSLGREVQETQYFGPGTRLLVL.

This chain links TRBV7-9 with TRBJ1-2, with D unclear. This CDR3 spans 13 amino acids. CDR1 is SEHNR and CDR2 is FQNEAQ in the germline V gene (reference sequence). Trimming took off 2 bases at V and 8 bases at J, with 12 bases between the two ends. CDR3 loop: CASSLTTEWGYTF. As DNA, the CDR3 is TGTGCCAGCAGCTTAACCACTGAGTGGGGCTACACCTTC.

This chain links TRBV4-1 with TRBJ1-1; perhaps TRBD1 as D (6 bases). From germline, CDR1 is MGHRA and CDR2 YSYEKL. V lost 4 bases and J 4 bases, leaving 16 bases between the germline ends. The CDR3 totals 15 residues. DNA of the CDR3: TGCGCCAGCAGCCTAACAACAGGGTCAATCACTGAAGCTTTCTTT. This sequence encodes CASSLTTGSITEAFF.

The rearrangement uses TRBV7-3 and TRBJ1-1, with TRBD1 as a possible D gene (5 bases). This CDR3 is 14 amino acids long. The V and J ends lost 5 bases and 1 base respectively, with 11 bases between them. From germline, CDR1 is SGHTA and CDR2 FQGTGA. DNA of the CDR3: TGTGCCAGCAGCGCAAACCAGGGGAACACTGAAGCTTTCTTT. Protein sequence: CASSANQGNTEAFF.

J is TRBJ2-7 and V is TRBV6-5; perhaps TRBD1 as D (5 bases). The CDR3 runs 14 residues. The germline CDR1 and CDR2 sequences are MNHEY and SVGAGI. Trimming shortened V by 2 bases and J by 3 bases, and 11 bases separated the two germline ends. CDR3 loop: CASSYKGLDYEQYF. As DNA, the CDR3 is TGTGCCAGCAGTTACAAGGGGCTTGACTACGAGCAGTACTTC.

The rearrangement joins TRBV4-1 to TRBJ1-2, with D uncertain. Germline lookup yields CDR1 MGHRA and CDR2 YSYEKL. This CDR3 comprises 15 residues. The V end was cut by 1 base, the J end by 5 bases, with 14 bases between. The CDR3 region is CASSQGSTSTYGYTF. For the CDR3, the DNA is TGCGCCAGCAGCCAAGGTTCGACAAGCACTTATGGCTACACCTTC.

This chain uses TRBV20-1 with TRBJ2-1; no firm D call. The germline gives CDR1 DFQATT, CDR2 SNEGSKA (reference sequence). The CDR3 contains 10 residues. Trimming removed 4 bases from V and 9 bases from J, with 7 bases in between. The CDR3, as DNA: TGCAGTGCTACCTACGTTGAGCAGTTCTTC. It is translated as CSATYVEQFF.

The J gene is TRBJ1-1, the V gene TRBV6-4; D is undetermined. In germline, CDR1 is MRHNA, CDR2 SNTAGT. The ends were cut back, 0 bases at V and 1 base at J, with 3 bases in the middle. The CDR3 runs to 13 residues. The CDR3 bases are TGTGCCAGCAGTGACTCCGGGAACACTGAAGCTTTCTTT. Its translation: CASSDSGNTEAFF.

The V gene is TRBV5-6, the J gene TRBJ1-4; a possible D gene is TRBD1 (6 bases). This CDR3 spans 15 amino acids. Germline V gene sequence: CDR1 SGHDT, CDR2 YYEEEE. The V gene lost 2 bases and the J gene lost 3 bases, with 11 bases spanning the gap. CDR3 in amino acids: CASSLPGTSNEKLFF. The CDR3 bases are TGTGCCAGCAGCTTACCCGGGACATCTAATGAAAAACTGTTTTTT.

The chain carries TRBV9 and TRBJ2-1; TRBD2 matches at 9 bases. This CDR3 spans 16 amino acids. Losses at the gene ends were 2 bases for V and 4 bases for J; bases not matched to a gene: 7. Per germline, CDR1 SGDLS and CDR2 YYNGEE. The CDR3 region has the DNA TGTGCCAGCAGCGTTAGACTAGCGGACGTTTACAATGAGCAGTTCTTC. Translated, it gives CASSVRLADVYNEQFF.

The CDR3 sequence is CASSFVSLGGGNEQFF. The CDR3 DNA sequence: TGTGCCAGCAGTTTCGTGTCGTTGGGGGGAGGGAATGAGCAGTTCTTC. The chain combines TRBV28 with TRBJ2-1; 7 positions agree with TRBD2. The V gene end was trimmed by 3 bases and the J gene end by 7 bases; junction bases not matched to a gene: 12. Germline V gives CDR1 MDHEN, CDR2 SYDVKM. The CDR3 is 16 amino acids.

The chain carries TRBV15 and TRBJ2-3, with 7 bases matching TRBD2. The CDR3 runs to 16 residues. The germline V gene encodes CDR1 LNHNV and CDR2 YYDKDF (reference sequence). V lost 3 bases to trimming and J lost 0 bases; unmatched junction nucleotides: 6. This chain's CDR3 is CATSRLAGLSTDTQYF. The DNA for the CDR3 is TGTGCCACCAGCAGGTTAGCGGGTTTAAGCACAGATACGCAGTATTTT.